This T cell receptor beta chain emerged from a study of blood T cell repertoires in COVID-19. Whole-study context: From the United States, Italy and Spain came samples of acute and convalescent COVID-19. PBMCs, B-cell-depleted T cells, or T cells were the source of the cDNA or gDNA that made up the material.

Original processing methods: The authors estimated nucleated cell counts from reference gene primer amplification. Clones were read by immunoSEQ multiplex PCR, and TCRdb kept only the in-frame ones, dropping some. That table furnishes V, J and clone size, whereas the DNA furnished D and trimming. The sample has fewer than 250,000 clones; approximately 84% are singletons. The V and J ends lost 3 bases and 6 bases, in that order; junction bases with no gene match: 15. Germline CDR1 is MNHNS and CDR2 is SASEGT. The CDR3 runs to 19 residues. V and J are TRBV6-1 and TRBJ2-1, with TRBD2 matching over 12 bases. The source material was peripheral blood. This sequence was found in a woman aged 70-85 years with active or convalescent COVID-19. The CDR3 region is CASSDGVRRASGRANEQFF. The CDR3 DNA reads TGTGCCAGCAGTGACGGCGTAAGAAGGGCTAGCGGGAGGGCCAATGAGCAGTTCTTC.